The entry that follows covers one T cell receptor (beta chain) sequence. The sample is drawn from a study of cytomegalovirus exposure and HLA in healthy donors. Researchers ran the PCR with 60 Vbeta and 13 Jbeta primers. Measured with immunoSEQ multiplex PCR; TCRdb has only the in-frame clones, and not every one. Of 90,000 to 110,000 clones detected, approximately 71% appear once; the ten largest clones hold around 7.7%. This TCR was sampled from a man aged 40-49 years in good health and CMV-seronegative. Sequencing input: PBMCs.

CDR3 sequence (DNA): TGTGCCAGCAGCTTCATGGGACTTACATCGGGGAACACCATATATTTT. This gives the protein CASSFMGLTSGNTIYF. The chain links TRBV5-6 to TRBJ1-3; D might be TRBD1 (5 bases). The germline V gene has CDR1 SGHDT and CDR2 YYEEEE. The CDR3 runs to 16 residues. V lost 2 bases to trimming and J lost 7 bases, with 19 bases between them.